Each of the 32 T cell receptor beta chains below was sequenced from the same sample in a study of T cells in Graves' hyperthyroidism and ophthalmopathy. Authors of the study amplified TCR beta CDR3 regions from RNA transcripts. The HTBI primer set was used in a first-round RT-PCR of the TCR CDR3. TCRdb recomputed calls from the multiplex PCR reads with MiXCR, one row per CDR3 protein. Of about 400,000 distinct CDR3 sequences listed, about 15% are singletons. Sample: blood. These receptors were taken from a woman under 30 with Graves' hyperthyroidism.

This rearrangement joins TRBV5-5 to TRBJ2-1; D is ambiguous. CDR1 is SGHKS, CDR2 YYEKEE, per germline (reference sequence). V was clipped by 0 bases and J by 0 bases, with 4 bases between them. The CDR3 loop spans 14 amino acids. CDR3: CASSLVGSYNEQFF. Here the CDR3 DNA reads TGTGCCAGCAGCTTGGTAGGCTCCTACAATGAGCAGTTCTTC.

This chain links TRBV9 with TRBJ2-7; 7 bases line up with TRBD2. The CDR3 sequence is 13 residues long. Losses at the gene ends were 3 bases for V and 3 bases for J; bases not matched to a gene: 3. Germline CDR1 and CDR2: SGDLS and YYNGEE. CDR3 in DNA: TGTGCCAGCAGCGGGGGGGGGTACTACGAGCAGTACTTC. Translated, it gives CASSGGGYYEQYF.

This clonotype has at least ten counts. The J gene is TRBJ1-4, the V gene TRBV3-1, with TRBD1 matching 8 bases. The CDR3 loop spans 16 amino acids. Per germline, CDR1 LGHDT and CDR2 YNNKEL (reference sequence). Trimming took 2 bases from V and 8 from J; bases not matched to a gene: 10. This CDR3 reads CASSQSPGTGSEKLFF. The CDR3 coding sequence is TGTGCCAGCAGCCAATCCCCCGGGACAGGCTCCGAAAAACTGTTTTTT.

To note about this clonotype: A much larger clone is a single base away; this may be a read error. The chain is built from TRBV28 and TRBJ1-3; D perhaps matches TRBD1 (6 bases). Trimming cost V 4 bases and J 4 bases, with 29 bases left between them. Looked up from germline, CDR1 is MDHEN and CDR2 is SYDVKM. CDR3 length equals 20 residues. The CDR3, as DNA: TGTGCCAGCAGTTCTCCACACCTGGACAGAACTCCGAAGGAGGGAAACACCATATATTTT. Amino acid sequence: CASSSPHLDRTPKEGNTIYF.

For the CDR3, the DNA is TGTGCCAGCAGTCCCGGGACAGGGGGACTCTATGGCTACACCTTC. Protein product: CASSPGTGGLYGYTF. The V call is TRBV28, the J call TRBJ1-2, with 11 bases fitting TRBD1. This CDR3 is 15 amino acids long. Trimming took 5 bases from V and 4 from J; bases not matched to a gene: 6. Germline V gene lookup returns CDR1 MDHEN and CDR2 SYDVKM.

This clonotype has at least ten counts. The chain has TRBV20-1 and TRBJ2-2; possible D gene TRBD1, 6 bases. The germline V and J ends were trimmed by 3 bases and 7 bases, with 15 bases remaining between them. The CDR3 spans 14 residues. The germline V gene has CDR1 DFQATT and CDR2 SNEGSKA (reference sequence). CDR3: CSASAPGQVGELFF. The CDR3 DNA reads as TGCAGTGCTAGCGCCCCGGGACAAGTCGGGGAGCTGTTTTTT.

The rearrangement joins TRBV4-1 to TRBJ1-5; D is unclear. The CDR3 consists of 14 residues. V was clipped by 0 bases and J by 4 bases, with 7 bases between them. Germline CDR1 is MGHRA and CDR2 is YSYEKL. CDR3 DNA sequence: TGCGCCAGCAGCCAAGAAGCTGAAAATCAGCCCCAGCATTTT. Translating it yields CASSQEAENQPQHF.

This clonotype occurred many times. The chain combines TRBV4-2 with TRBJ2-3; perhaps TRBD2 as D (7 bases). The V gene's germline CDR1 is LGHNA and CDR2 YNFKEQ. The CDR3 totals 17 residues. The germline V and J ends were trimmed by 0 bases and 1 base, with 14 bases remaining between them. DNA for the CDR3: TGTGCCAGCAGCCAAGATACCGGCGGGGGCGGCACAGATACGCAGTATTTT. It is translated as CASSQDTGGGGTDTQYF.

This clonotype appeared many times. V gene TRBV28 combines with J gene TRBJ2-3; no clear D. This CDR3 is built from 12 residues. CDR1 MDHEN and CDR2 SYDVKM come from the germline V gene. The V gene lost 5 bases and the J gene lost 14 bases, with 17 bases spanning the gap. CDR3 coding DNA: TGTGCCAGCAGTCCTCCGGGCGGCACGGGGTATTTT. It is translated as CASSPPGGTGYF.

This clonotype is a singleton in its sample. The rearrangement joins TRBV12-5 to TRBJ2-3; 11 bases are a match to TRBD2. Germline values: CDR1 LGHNT, CDR2 FRNRAP. V shed 3 bases and J 2 bases; nucleotides not matched to a gene: 7. The CDR3 spans 17 residues. CDR3 in DNA: TGTGCTAGTGGTTTAATCGTAGCGGGAGGGCTCACAGATACGCAGTATTTT. Its protein product is CASGLIVAGGLTDTQYF. Full variable domain (remainder filled in from reference TRBV12-5 and TRBJ2-3): DARVTQTPRHKVTEMGQEVTMRCQPILGHNTVFWYRQTMMQGLELLAYFRNRAPLDDSGMPKDRFSAEMPDATLATLKIQPSEPRDSAVYFCASGLIVAGGLTDTQYFGPGTRLTVL.

This sequence joins TRBV27 and TRBJ2-7; 7 bases map to TRBD1. The CDR3 runs 14 residues. From germline, CDR1 is MNHEY and CDR2 SMNVEV (reference sequence). V dropped 5 bases and J dropped 5; count of bases not matched to a gene: 9. The CDR3 DNA sequence: TGTGCCAGCAGTCTGTCGACAGGGAGCCACGAGCAGTACTTC. It is translated as CASSLSTGSHEQYF.

This clonotype showed up many times. The chain couples TRBV27 to TRBJ2-2; 7 bases are shared with TRBD1. Trimming removed 6 bases from V and 1 base from J; junction bases left unmatched: 11. Germline CDR1 and CDR2: MNHEY and SMNVEV (reference sequence). CDR3 size: 17 residues. The DNA of the CDR3 is TGTGCCAGCAGGCCACCCACAGGGGAGAAGAACACCGGGGAGCTGTTTTTT. This translates into CASRPPTGEKNTGELFF.

This clonotype was recorded a few times. The chain uses TRBV6-1 and TRBJ1-5; D unclear. CDR3 size: 14 residues. Trimming removed 5 bases from V and 4 bases from J, with 12 bases in between. CDR1 is MNHNS and CDR2 is SASEGT in the germline V gene. CDR3 residues: CASSLFGPNQPQHF. CDR3 nucleotides: TGTGCCAGCAGTCTCTTCGGGCCTAATCAGCCCCAGCATTTT.

This clonotype has at least ten counts. The CDR3 bases are TGTGCCAGCTCACCTCCGGACCGTGCAACTAATGAAAAACTGTTTTTT. Translated, it gives CASSPPDRATNEKLFF. V and J are TRBV18 and TRBJ1-4; D remains unclear. Germline V gene sequence: CDR1 KGHSH, CDR2 LQKENI. V was trimmed by 3 bases and J by 0 bases, leaving 11 bases between them. The CDR3 is made up of 16 amino acids.

The chain is built from TRBV6-9 and TRBJ1-1, with TRBD1 as a possible D gene (6 bases). V was pared by 3 bases and J by 1 base, with 12 bases between. The CDR3 extends over 15 amino acids. Germline V gives CDR1 MNHGY, CDR2 SVAAGI. The CDR3, as DNA: TGTGCCAGCAGTTACATCGGCAGGGGGAACACTGAAGCTTTCTTT. Its translation: CASSYIGRGNTEAFF.

Concerning this clonotype: A read error may produce the germline difference seen at one junction end. V is TRBV5-1 and J is TRBJ2-2, with D perhaps TRBD1 or TRBD2 (6 bases each). Per germline, CDR1 SGHRS and CDR2 YFSETQ. The CDR3 runs 13 residues. The CDR3 region is CASSQGSTGGLFF. Written as DNA, the CDR3 is TGCGCCAGCAGCCAGGGGAGCACCGGGGGGCTGTTTTTT.

This clonotype came up many times. For the CDR3, the DNA is TGTGCCAGCAGTTCCTCTCGTGGCTATACGCAGTATTTT. Amino acids: CASSSSRGYTQYF. This sequence joins TRBV6-1 and TRBJ2-3; D is ambiguous. Germline values: CDR1 MNHNS, CDR2 SASEGT. The CDR3 consists of 13 residues. V was clipped by 5 bases and J by 7 bases, with 13 bases between them.

The rearrangement links TRBV6-1 to TRBJ2-7, with D unresolved. V was pared by 5 bases and J by 1 base, with 6 bases between. CDR1 is MNHNS and CDR2 is SASEGT in the germline V gene. The CDR3 totals 12 residues. CDR3 DNA sequence: TGTGCCAGCAGTTTCCAATCCTACGAGCAGTACTTC. This translates into CASSFQSYEQYF.

This clonotype appeared once. V and J are TRBV7-3 and TRBJ2-2; 7 bases align to TRBD2. The CDR3 has 19 residues. With 5 bases clipped from V and 4 bases from J, the junction kept 19 bases outside the gene matches. Germline V gene data show CDR1 as SGHTA and CDR2 as FQGTGA. The CDR3 DNA follows: TGTGCCAGCAGCCCCCTGGAGGGGCCTAGCGGAAGGCCCACCGGGGAGCTGTTTTTT. It is translated as CASSPLEGPSGRPTGELFF.

There are many counts of this clonotype. V is TRBV7-2 and J is TRBJ2-5; TRBD2 aligns across 9 bases. Germline-derived CDR1 and CDR2 are SGHTA and FQGNSA. V shed 7 bases and J 7 bases; nucleotides not matched to a gene: 13. This CDR3 contains 15 residues. CDR3 coding DNA: TGTGCCAGCAACGAATTAGCGGGGGCCCGTGGGACCCAGTACTTC. Its translation: CASNELAGARGTQYF.

Note on this clonotype: Just one base apart from a much larger clone, this may be a read error. The chain carries TRBV20-1 and TRBJ2-7, with 11 positions matching TRBD1. This CDR3 is built from 14 residues. The germline V gene encodes CDR1 DFQATT and CDR2 SNEGSKA (reference sequence). With V trimmed by 0 bases and J by 8 bases, 6 bases remained unmatched. The CDR3 reads CSAREGTGGHKQYF. In DNA, the CDR3 is TGCAGTGCTAGAGAGGGGACAGGGGGGCACAAGCAGTACTTC.

This clonotype appeared a few times. This chain uses TRBV6-1 with TRBJ2-7, with D perhaps TRBD2 (6 bases). The CDR3 is made up of 14 amino acids. The V gene lost 6 bases and the J gene lost 2 bases, with 14 bases spanning the gap. CDR1 and CDR2 from the germline V gene are MNHNS and SASEGT. CDR3 in amino acids: CASSRGTWAYEQYF. In nucleotides, the CDR3 is TGTGCCAGCAGCCGCGGGACTTGGGCCTACGAGCAGTACTTC.

This clonotype was observed at least ten times. The genes are TRBV6-1 and TRBJ2-2, with D possibly called TRBD1 or TRBD2 (6 bases each). CDR1 and CDR2 (germline): MNHNS, SASEGT. With 7 bases removed from V and 4 bases from J, the gap between germline ends came to 16 bases. The CDR3 extends over 15 amino acids. The CDR3 spells CASKGGLRSTGELFF. The CDR3 nucleotides read TGTGCCAGCAAGGGGGGCCTGAGGTCCACCGGGGAGCTGTTTTTT.

Many counts were recorded for this clonotype. The rearrangement joins TRBV28 to TRBJ2-7, with 11 bases identical to TRBD1. With 6 bases clipped from V and 3 bases from J, the junction kept 19 bases outside the gene matches. Per germline, CDR1 MDHEN and CDR2 SYDVKM. The CDR3 extends over 19 amino acids. As DNA, the CDR3 is TGTGCCAGCAGATCCTCCTCATATTCCGGGACAGGGGGAAGCTACGAGCAGTACTTC. This sequence encodes CASRSSSYSGTGGSYEQYF.

The CDR3 loop is CASSFGGVGNQPQHF. In DNA, the CDR3 is TGTGCCAGCAGTTTCGGGGGGGTAGGCAATCAGCCCCAGCATTTT. The rearrangement joins TRBV27 to TRBJ1-5; perhaps TRBD1 as D (5 bases). V shed 3 bases and J shed 2 bases, with 11 bases lying between them. The CDR3 spans 15 residues. In germline, CDR1 is MNHEY, CDR2 SMNVEV (reference sequence).

This clonotype occurred many times. This chain joins TRBV20-1 and TRBJ2-3; 14 bases map to TRBD2. V shed 6 bases, J shed 6 bases, and the junction held 8 bases outside the gene matches. The CDR3 runs to 15 residues. CDR1 DFQATT and CDR2 SNEGSKA come from the germline V gene (reference sequence). The CDR3 protein is CSAPGLAGVSDTQYF. The DNA of the CDR3 is TGCAGTGCCCCGGGACTAGCGGGAGTTTCGGATACGCAGTATTTT.

This clonotype was picked up many times. V gene TRBV12-3 or TRBV12-4 combines with J gene TRBJ2-3; D is unresolved. V dropped 3 bases and J dropped 5 bases, with 21 bases sitting between them. The CDR3 totals 17 residues. CDR3 in amino acids: CASSFSSTLPREDTQYF. The CDR3 DNA reads as TGTGCCAGCAGTTTTAGTTCGACACTGCCAAGGGAAGATACGCAGTATTTT.

The sample holds many counts of this clonotype. J is TRBJ1-1 and V is TRBV5-1; D uncertain. The CDR3 runs 14 residues. Germline CDR1 is SGHRS and CDR2 is YFSETQ. The V gene lost 0 bases and the J gene lost 5 bases, with 11 bases spanning the gap. For the CDR3, the DNA is TGCGCCAGCAGCTTGGATGCAGGAGCGACTGAAGCTTTCTTT. Translation: CASSLDAGATEAFF.

This clonotype has ten or more counts. This sequence joins TRBV12-3 or TRBV12-4 and TRBJ2-1, with 8 bases fitting TRBD2. The length of the CDR3 is 17 residues. V shed 4 bases and J 2 bases; nucleotides not matched to a gene: 10. In DNA form, the CDR3 reads TGTGCCAGCAGTTCAGGGGCCTCGGGGGGGCCCTACAATGAGCAGTTCTTC. It codes for CASSSGASGGPYNEQFF.

The table lists this clonotype with many counts. The chain recombines TRBV7-9 with TRBJ1-6; D ambiguous. CDR1 and CDR2 (germline): SEHNR, FQNEAQ (reference sequence). The CDR3 runs 14 residues. The germline V and J ends were trimmed by 3 bases and 4 bases, with 7 bases remaining between them. CDR3 sequence reads: CASSFGQYNSPLHF. CDR3 sequence (DNA): TGTGCCAGCAGCTTCGGGCAGTATAATTCACCCCTCCACTTT.

This clonotype was counted many times. Sequence at one end of the junction differs from germline and may be a read error. V gene TRBV7-9 combines with J gene TRBJ1-1; TRBD1 might be the D (6 bases). CDR1 is SEHNR and CDR2 is FQNEAQ in the germline V gene (reference sequence). The length of the CDR3 is 12 residues. CDR3 bases: TGTGCCAGCAGCCTAGCGGGGGCAGCAGCTTTCTTT. It translates to CASSLAGAAAFF.

This clonotype was observed many times. The rearrangement joins TRBV20-1 to TRBJ1-1; D remains unclear. Per the germline V gene, CDR1 is DFQATT and CDR2 is SNEGSKA (reference sequence). The CDR3 consists of 13 residues. The germline V and J ends were trimmed by 3 bases and 0 bases, with 8 bases remaining between them. The CDR3 sequence: CSASNTLNTEAFF. The CDR3 DNA reads as TGCAGTGCTAGTAACACATTGAACACTGAAGCTTTCTTT.